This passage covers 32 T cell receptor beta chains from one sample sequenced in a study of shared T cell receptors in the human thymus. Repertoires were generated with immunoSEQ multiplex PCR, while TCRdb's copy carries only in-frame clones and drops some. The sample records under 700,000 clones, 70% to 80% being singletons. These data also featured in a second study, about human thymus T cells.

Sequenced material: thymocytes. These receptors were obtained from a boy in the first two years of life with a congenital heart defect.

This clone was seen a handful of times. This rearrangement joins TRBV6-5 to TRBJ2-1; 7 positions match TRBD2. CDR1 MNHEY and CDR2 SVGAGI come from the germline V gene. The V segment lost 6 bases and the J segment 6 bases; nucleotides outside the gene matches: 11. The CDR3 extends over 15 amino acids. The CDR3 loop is CASSSSLAESNEQFF. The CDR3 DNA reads TGTGCCAGCAGCAGCTCCCTAGCGGAGTCCAATGAGCAGTTCTTC.

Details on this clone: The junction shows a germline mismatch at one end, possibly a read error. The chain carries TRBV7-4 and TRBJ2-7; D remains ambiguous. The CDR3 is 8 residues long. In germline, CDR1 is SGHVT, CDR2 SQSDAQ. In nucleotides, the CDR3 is TGTGCCAGCAACTACCCCACCTTC. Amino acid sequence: CASNYPTF.

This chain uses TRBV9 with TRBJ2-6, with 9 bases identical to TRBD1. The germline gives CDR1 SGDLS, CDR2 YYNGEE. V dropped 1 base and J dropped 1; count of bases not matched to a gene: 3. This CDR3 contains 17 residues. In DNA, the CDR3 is TGTGCCAGCAGCGTATCAGGGACAGGGTCTGGGGCCAACGTCCTGACTTTC. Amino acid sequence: CASSVSGTGSGANVLTF.

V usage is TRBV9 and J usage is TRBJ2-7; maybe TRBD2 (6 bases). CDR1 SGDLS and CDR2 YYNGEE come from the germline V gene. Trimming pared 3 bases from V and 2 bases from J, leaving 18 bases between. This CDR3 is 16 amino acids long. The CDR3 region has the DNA TGTGCCAGCAGCGAGGGCATCGGGACTCCCACCTACGAGCAGTACTTC. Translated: CASSEGIGTPTYEQYF. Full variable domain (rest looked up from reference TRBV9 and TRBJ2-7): DSGVTQTPKHLITATGQRVTLRCSPRSGDLSVYWYQQSLDQGLQFLIQYYNGEERAKGNILERFSAQQFPDLHSELNLSSLELGDSALYFCASSEGIGTPTYEQYFGPGTRLTVT.

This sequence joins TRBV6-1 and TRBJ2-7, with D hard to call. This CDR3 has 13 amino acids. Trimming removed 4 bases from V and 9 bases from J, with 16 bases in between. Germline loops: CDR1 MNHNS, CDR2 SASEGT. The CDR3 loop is CASSAARETGQYF. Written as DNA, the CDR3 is TGTGCCAGCAGTGCGGCTAGAGAGACGGGGCAGTACTTC.

The CDR3 DNA reads as TGCGCCAGCAGCTTGGCCGTGTTAGCGGGGACCTACGAGCAGTACTTC. Translated: CASSLAVLAGTYEQYF. V usage is TRBV5-1 and J usage is TRBJ2-7, with 8 bases matching TRBD2. In germline, CDR1 is SGHRS, CDR2 YFSETQ. The CDR3 length is 16 residues. V was pared by 0 bases and J by 2 bases, with 7 bases of the junction left unmatched.

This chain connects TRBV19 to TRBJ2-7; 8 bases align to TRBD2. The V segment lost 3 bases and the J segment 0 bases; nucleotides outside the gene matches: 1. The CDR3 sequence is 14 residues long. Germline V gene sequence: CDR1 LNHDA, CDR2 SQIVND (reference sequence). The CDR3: CASSMTSASYEQYF. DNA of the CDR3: TGTGCCAGTAGTATGACTAGCGCCTCCTACGAGCAGTACTTC.

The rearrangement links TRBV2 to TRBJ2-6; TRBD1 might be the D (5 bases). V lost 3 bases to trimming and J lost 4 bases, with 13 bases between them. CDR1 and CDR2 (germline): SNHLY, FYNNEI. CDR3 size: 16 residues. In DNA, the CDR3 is TGTGCCAGCAGTGAGGACATTCTGGGGGGGGCCAACGTCCTGACTTTC. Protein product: CASSEDILGGANVLTF.

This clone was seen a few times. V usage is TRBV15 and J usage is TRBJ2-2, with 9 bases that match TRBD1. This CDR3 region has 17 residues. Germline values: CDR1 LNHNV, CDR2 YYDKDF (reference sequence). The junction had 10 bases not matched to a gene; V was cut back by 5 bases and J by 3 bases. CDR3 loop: CATSASRDREHTGELFF. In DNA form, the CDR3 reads TGTGCCACCAGCGCCTCCCGGGACAGGGAGCACACCGGGGAGCTGTTTTTT.

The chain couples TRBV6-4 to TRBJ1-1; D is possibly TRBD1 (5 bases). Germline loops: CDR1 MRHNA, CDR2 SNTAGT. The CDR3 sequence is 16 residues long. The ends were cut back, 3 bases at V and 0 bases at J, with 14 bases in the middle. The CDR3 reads CASSEETDTLNTEAFF. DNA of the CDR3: TGTGCCAGCAGTGAAGAGACAGATACATTGAACACTGAAGCTTTCTTT.

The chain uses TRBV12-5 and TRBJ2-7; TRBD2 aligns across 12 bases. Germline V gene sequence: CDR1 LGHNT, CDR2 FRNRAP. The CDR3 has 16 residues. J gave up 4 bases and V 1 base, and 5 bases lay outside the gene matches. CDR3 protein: CASGLGTSGMEYEQYF. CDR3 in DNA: TGTGCTAGTGGTTTGGGGACTAGCGGGATGGAGTACGAGCAGTACTTC.

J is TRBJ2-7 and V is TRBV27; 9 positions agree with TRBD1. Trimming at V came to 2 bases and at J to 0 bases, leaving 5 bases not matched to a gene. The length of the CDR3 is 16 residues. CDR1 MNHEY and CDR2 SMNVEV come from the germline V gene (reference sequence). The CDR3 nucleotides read TGTGCCAGCAGTTTAAAGGGACAGGGAAGCTCCTACGAGCAGTACTTC. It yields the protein CASSLKGQGSSYEQYF.

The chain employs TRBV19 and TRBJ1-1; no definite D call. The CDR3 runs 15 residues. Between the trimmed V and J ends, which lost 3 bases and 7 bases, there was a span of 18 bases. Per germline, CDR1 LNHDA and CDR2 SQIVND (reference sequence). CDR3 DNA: TGTGCCAGTAGTATCTATCGGGGAGGACGACTTGAAGCTTTCTTT. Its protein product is CASSIYRGGRLEAFF.

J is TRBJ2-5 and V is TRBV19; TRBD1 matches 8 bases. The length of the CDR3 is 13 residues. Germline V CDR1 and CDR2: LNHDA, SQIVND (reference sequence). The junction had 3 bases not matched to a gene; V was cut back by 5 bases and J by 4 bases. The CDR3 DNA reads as TGTGCCAGTAGTGACGACAGGGGAGAGACCCAGTACTTC. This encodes CASSDDRGETQYF.

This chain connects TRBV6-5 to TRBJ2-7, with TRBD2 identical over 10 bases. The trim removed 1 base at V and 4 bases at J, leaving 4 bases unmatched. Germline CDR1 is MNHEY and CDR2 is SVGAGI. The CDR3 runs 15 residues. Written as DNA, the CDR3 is TGTGCCAGCAGTTACTGTAGTAGCGGGAGGTACGAGCAGTACTTC. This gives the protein CASSYCSSGRYEQYF.

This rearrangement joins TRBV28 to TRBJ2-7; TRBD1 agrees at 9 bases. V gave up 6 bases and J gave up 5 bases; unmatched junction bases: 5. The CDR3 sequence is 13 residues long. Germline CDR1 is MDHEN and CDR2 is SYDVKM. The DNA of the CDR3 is TGTGCCAGCAGGGTGACAGGGGGGCACGAGCAGTACTTC. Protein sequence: CASRVTGGHEQYF.

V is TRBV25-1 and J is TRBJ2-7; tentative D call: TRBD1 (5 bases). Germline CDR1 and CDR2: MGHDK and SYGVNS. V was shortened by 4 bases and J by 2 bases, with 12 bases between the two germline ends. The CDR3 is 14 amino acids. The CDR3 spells CASSVAGRAYEQYF. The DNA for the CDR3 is TGTGCCAGCAGTGTGGCAGGGCGCGCCTACGAGCAGTACTTC.

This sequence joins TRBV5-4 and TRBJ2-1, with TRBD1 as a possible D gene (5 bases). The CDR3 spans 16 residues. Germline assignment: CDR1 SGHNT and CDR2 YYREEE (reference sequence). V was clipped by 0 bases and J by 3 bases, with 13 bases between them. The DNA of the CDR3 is TGTGCCAGCAGCTTGGGAGCAGGGATAAACTACAATGAGCAGTTCTTC. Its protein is CASSLGAGINYNEQFF. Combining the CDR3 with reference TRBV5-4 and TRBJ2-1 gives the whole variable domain ETGVTQSPTHLIKTRGQQVTLRCSSQSGHNTVSWYQQALGQGPQFIFQYYREEENGRGNFPPRFSGLQFPNYSSELNVNALELDDSALYLCASSLGAGINYNEQFFGPGTRLTVL.

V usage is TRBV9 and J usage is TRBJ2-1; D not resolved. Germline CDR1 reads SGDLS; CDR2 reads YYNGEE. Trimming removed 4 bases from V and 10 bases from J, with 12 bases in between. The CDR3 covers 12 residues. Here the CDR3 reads CASSTRLGEQFF. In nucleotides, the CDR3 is TGTGCCAGCAGCACCCGACTCGGGGAGCAGTTCTTC. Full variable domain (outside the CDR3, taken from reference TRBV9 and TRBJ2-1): DSGVTQTPKHLITATGQRVTLRCSPRSGDLSVYWYQQSLDQGLQFLIQYYNGEERAKGNILERFSAQQFPDLHSELNLSSLELGDSALYFCASSTRLGEQFFGPGTRLTVL.

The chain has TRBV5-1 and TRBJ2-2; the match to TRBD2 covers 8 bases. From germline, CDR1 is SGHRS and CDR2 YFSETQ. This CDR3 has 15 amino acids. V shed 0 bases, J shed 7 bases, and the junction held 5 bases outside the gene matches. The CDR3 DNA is TGCGCCAGCAGCTTGGGGACTAGCCCCAGCGGGGAGCTGTTTTTT. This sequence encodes CASSLGTSPSGELFF.

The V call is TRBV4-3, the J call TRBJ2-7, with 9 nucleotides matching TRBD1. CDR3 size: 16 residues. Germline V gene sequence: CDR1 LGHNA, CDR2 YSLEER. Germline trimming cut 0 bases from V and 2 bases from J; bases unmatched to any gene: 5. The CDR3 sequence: CASSQEGTGNPYEQYF. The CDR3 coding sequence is TGCGCCAGCAGCCAAGAAGGGACAGGGAATCCCTACGAGCAGTACTTC.

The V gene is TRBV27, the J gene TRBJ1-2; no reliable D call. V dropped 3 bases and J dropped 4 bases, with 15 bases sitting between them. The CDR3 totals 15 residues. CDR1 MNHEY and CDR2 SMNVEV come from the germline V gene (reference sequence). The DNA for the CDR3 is TGTGCCAGCAGTTTGTACGGCGGAATGGGCTATGGCTACACCTTC. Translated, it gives CASSLYGGMGYGYTF.

The CDR3 spells CATSPRANYGYTF. CDR3 DNA sequence: TGTGCCACCAGCCCCCGGGCTAACTATGGCTACACCTTC. The rearrangement uses TRBV15 and TRBJ1-2; no definite D call. V was trimmed by 5 bases and J by 0 bases, leaving 7 bases between them. The CDR3 contains 13 residues. The V gene's germline CDR1 is LNHNV and CDR2 YYDKDF (reference sequence).

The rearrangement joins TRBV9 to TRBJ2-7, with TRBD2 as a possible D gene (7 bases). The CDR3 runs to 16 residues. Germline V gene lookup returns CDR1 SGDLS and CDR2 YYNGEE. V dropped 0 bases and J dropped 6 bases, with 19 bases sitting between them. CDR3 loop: CASSVGTGGRVGEQYF. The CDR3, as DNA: TGTGCCAGCAGCGTAGGGACGGGGGGCCGGGTAGGCGAGCAGTACTTC. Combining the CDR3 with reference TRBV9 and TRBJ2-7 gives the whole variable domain DSGVTQTPKHLITATGQRVTLRCSPRSGDLSVYWYQQSLDQGLQFLIQYYNGEERAKGNILERFSAQQFPDLHSELNLSSLELGDSALYFCASSVGTGGRVGEQYFGPGTRLTVT.

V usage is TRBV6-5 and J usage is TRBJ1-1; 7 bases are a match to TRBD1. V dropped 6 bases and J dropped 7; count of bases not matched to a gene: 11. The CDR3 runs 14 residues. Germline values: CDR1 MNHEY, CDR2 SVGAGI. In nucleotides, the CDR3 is TGTGCCAGCAGCCGGGACAGTCGGCAGGGTGAAGCTTTCTTT. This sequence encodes CASSRDSRQGEAFF.

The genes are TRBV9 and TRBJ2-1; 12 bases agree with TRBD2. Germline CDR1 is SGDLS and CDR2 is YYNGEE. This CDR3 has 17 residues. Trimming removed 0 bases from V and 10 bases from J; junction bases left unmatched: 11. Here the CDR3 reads CASSVGSSSGRAREQFF. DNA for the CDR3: TGTGCCAGCAGCGTAGGTTCGTCTAGCGGGAGGGCTCGGGAGCAGTTCTTC. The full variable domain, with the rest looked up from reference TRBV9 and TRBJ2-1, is DSGVTQTPKHLITATGQRVTLRCSPRSGDLSVYWYQQSLDQGLQFLIQYYNGEERAKGNILERFSAQQFPDLHSELNLSSLELGDSALYFCASSVGSSSGRAREQFFGPGTRLTVL.

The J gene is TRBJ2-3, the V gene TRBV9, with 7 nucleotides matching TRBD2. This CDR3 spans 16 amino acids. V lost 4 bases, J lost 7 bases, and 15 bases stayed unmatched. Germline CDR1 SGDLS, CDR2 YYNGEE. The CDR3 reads CASSSPSGTSVNTQYF. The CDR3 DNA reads TGTGCCAGCAGCTCCCCATCGGGAACTAGCGTGAATACGCAGTATTTT.

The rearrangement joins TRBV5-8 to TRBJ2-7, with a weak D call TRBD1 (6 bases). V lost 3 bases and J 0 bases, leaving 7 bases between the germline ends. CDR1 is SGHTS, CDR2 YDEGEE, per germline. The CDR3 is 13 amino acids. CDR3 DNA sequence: TGTGCCAGCAGCTCGGGACACTCCTACGAGCAGTACTTC. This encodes CASSSGHSYEQYF.

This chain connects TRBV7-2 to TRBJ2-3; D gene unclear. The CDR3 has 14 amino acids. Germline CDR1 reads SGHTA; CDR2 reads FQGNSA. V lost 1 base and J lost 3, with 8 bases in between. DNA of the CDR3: TGTGCCAGCAGCTTAGTATCTGTTACAGATACGCAGTATTTT. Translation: CASSLVSVTDTQYF.

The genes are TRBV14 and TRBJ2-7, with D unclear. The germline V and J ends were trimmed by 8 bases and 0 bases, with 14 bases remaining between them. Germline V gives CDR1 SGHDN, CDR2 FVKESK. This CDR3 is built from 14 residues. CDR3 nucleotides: TGTGCCAGCTCCCGTTATAGGAGCTCCTACGAGCAGTACTTC. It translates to CASSRYRSSYEQYF.

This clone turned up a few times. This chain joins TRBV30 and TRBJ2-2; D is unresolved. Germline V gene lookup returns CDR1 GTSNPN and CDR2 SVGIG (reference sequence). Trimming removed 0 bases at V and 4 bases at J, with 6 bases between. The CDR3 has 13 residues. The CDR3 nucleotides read TGTGCCTGGAGTGTTCAGGTCACCGGGGAGCTGTTTTTT. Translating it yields CAWSVQVTGELFF.

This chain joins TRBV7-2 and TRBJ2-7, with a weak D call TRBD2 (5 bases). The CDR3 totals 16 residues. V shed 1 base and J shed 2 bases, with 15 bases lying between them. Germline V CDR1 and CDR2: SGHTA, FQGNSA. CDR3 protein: CASSLVAVARTYEQYF. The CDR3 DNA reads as TGTGCCAGCAGCTTAGTCGCGGTAGCGAGAACCTACGAGCAGTACTTC.